This entry lists 27 T cell receptor beta chains sequenced from one sample in a study of OX40 agonist ivuxolimab in advanced cancers. Using immunoSEQ multiplex PCR, the repertoire was profiled, and TCRdb retains in-frame clones only, with some absent. The sample has 99,000 or so clones; approximately 95% are singletons. This specimen was CD4+ or CD8+ T cells sorted from blood, taken in a trial of the OX40 agonist ivuxolimab. These TCRs come from an adult with an advanced solid tumor such as melanoma, head and neck, liver or kidney cancer.

This CDR3 reads CASSVQGALRGYTF. The CDR3 region has the DNA TGCGCCAGCAGCGTACAGGGGGCGCTTCGTGGCTACACCTTC. V and J are TRBV10-2 and TRBJ1-2, with 9 bases matching TRBD1. CDR3 length: 14 amino acids. With V trimmed by 6 bases and J by 7 bases, 9 bases remained unmatched. Germline V CDR1 and CDR2: WSHSY, SAAADI.

The V and J genes are TRBV9 and TRBJ1-2; D not certain. The V end was cut by 4 bases, the J end by 0 bases, with 13 bases between. The CDR3 consists of 15 residues. In germline, CDR1 is SGDLS, CDR2 YYNGEE. The CDR3 loop reads CASSQGRSSNYGYTF. The CDR3 coding sequence is TGTGCCAGCAGCCAAGGACGGTCTTCTAACTATGGCTACACCTTC.

The chain couples TRBV2 to TRBJ1-5; TRBD1 matches at 11 bases. The trim removed 3 bases at V and 6 bases at J, leaving 7 bases unmatched. The CDR3 loop spans 16 amino acids. Looked up from germline, CDR1 is SNHLY and CDR2 is FYNNEI. CDR3 sequence reads: CASSDHGTGGFQPQHF. The CDR3 nucleotides read TGTGCCAGCAGTGACCATGGGACAGGGGGTTTTCAGCCCCAGCATTTT.

This clone showed up just once. The rearrangement uses TRBV27 and TRBJ1-2; TRBD1 aligns across 7 bases. This CDR3 is 16 amino acids long. The V and J ends lost 5 bases and 8 bases, in that order; junction bases with no gene match: 17. The germline V gene has CDR1 MNHEY and CDR2 SMNVEV (reference sequence). CDR3 sequence reads: CASSPRDSLRLGGYTF. The CDR3, as DNA: TGTGCCAGCAGTCCCCGGGACAGCTTGAGGTTGGGCGGCTACACCTTC.

CDR3 coding DNA: TGCGCCAGCAGCCAAGAGGGACGGCAGAATGAAAAACTGTTTTTT. This codes for CASSQEGRQNEKLFF. The chain uses TRBV4-1 and TRBJ1-4; the D gene is possibly TRBD1 (5 bases). V was cut by 0 bases and J by 5 bases, with 10 bases left in between. The germline V gene has CDR1 MGHRA and CDR2 YSYEKL. The CDR3 is 15 amino acids.

The V and J genes are TRBV28 and TRBJ1-5, with unresolved D. The ends were cut back, 8 bases at V and 4 bases at J, with 15 bases in the middle. Germline assignment: CDR1 MDHEN and CDR2 SYDVKM. This CDR3 is built from 14 residues. This CDR3 is CASYMALGNQPQHF. In DNA form, the CDR3 reads TGTGCCAGCTACATGGCCTTGGGGAATCAGCCCCAGCATTTT.

V usage is TRBV5-6 and J usage is TRBJ2-5, with TRBD1 matching over 7 bases. V shed 4 bases, J shed 3 bases, and the junction held 3 bases outside the gene matches. The CDR3 is made up of 13 amino acids. Germline lookup yields CDR1 SGHDT and CDR2 YYEEEE. The CDR3 spells CASSRTGKETQYF. The CDR3, as DNA: TGTGCCAGCAGCCGGACAGGAAAAGAGACCCAGTACTTC.

The chain combines TRBV5-4 with TRBJ1-1; 7 bases match TRBD1. This CDR3 has 15 amino acids. Trimming at V came to 2 bases and at J to 0 bases, leaving 4 bases not matched to a gene. CDR1 and CDR2 from the germline V gene are SGHNT and YYREEE (reference sequence). The CDR3 is CASSFWDRLNTEAFF. In nucleotides, the CDR3 is TGTGCCAGCAGCTTTTGGGACAGACTGAACACTGAAGCTTTCTTT. The variable domain in full, with the rest retrieved from reference TRBV5-4 and TRBJ1-1, is ETGVTQSPTHLIKTRGQQVTLRCSSQSGHNTVSWYQQALGQGPQFIFQYYREEENGRGNFPPRFSGLQFPNYSSELNVNALELDDSALYLCASSFWDRLNTEAFFGQGTRLTVV.

V and J are TRBV6-1 and TRBJ1-3; weak D call: TRBD1 (5 bases). Germline V gene data show CDR1 as MNHNS and CDR2 as SASEGT. The V end lost 3 bases, the J end lost 5 bases, and 8 bases lay between the germline ends. The length of the CDR3 is 13 residues. The CDR3 spells CASSDRGRNTIYF. Written as DNA, the CDR3 is TGTGCCAGCAGTGACCGGGGGAGAAACACCATATATTTT.

The rearrangement uses TRBV6-1 and TRBJ1-5; 11 nucleotides match TRBD1. Trimming took 8 bases from V and 4 from J; bases not matched to a gene: 7. The CDR3 sequence is 15 residues long. The V gene's germline CDR1 is MNHNS and CDR2 SASEGT. This CDR3 reads CASWDGQGANQPQHF. CDR3 DNA: TGTGCCAGCTGGGACGGACAGGGGGCGAATCAGCCCCAGCATTTT.

The rearrangement links TRBV29-1 to TRBJ2-3, with D perhaps matching TRBD2 (7 bases). Per the germline V gene, CDR1 is SQVTM and CDR2 is ANQGSEA. Trimming removed 3 bases at V and 5 bases at J, with 15 bases between. CDR3 length: 14 amino acids. The CDR3 here is CSVDGRGPGDTQYF. CDR3 nucleotides: TGCAGCGTTGATGGGCGGGGGCCGGGAGATACGCAGTATTTT.

The genes are TRBV7-2 and TRBJ2-2, with D uncertain. The germline CDR1 and CDR2 sequences are SGHTA and FQGNSA. The germline V and J ends were trimmed by 1 base and 9 bases, with 6 bases remaining between them. This CDR3 contains 12 residues. This CDR3 is CASSLVVRELFF. The CDR3 region has the DNA TGTGCCAGCAGCTTAGTGGTTCGGGAGCTGTTTTTT.

This chain connects TRBV6-9 to TRBJ1-1; D unclear. V gave up 5 bases and J gave up 1 base, with 17 bases separating them. The CDR3 totals 16 residues. The germline CDR1 and CDR2 sequences are MNHGY and SVAAGI. CDR3 in amino acids: CASSLIVVIRNTEAFF. The CDR3 region has the DNA TGTGCCAGCAGTCTCATAGTCGTTATCCGGAACACTGAAGCTTTCTTT.

This chain joins TRBV7-8 and TRBJ2-3; D perhaps matches TRBD1 (5 bases). The CDR3 is made up of 12 amino acids. V gave up 1 base and J gave up 7 bases, with 6 bases separating them. Per the germline V gene, CDR1 is SGHVS and CDR2 is FQNEAQ. The CDR3 sequence is CASSLGQHTQYF. CDR3 bases: TGTGCCAGCAGCTTAGGACAGCATACGCAGTATTTT.

The chain is built from TRBV7-6 and TRBJ2-5, with TRBD2 matching 15 bases. The J segment lost 7 bases and the V segment lost 6 bases, leaving 6 bases of the junction unmatched. Germline CDR1 reads SGHVS; CDR2 reads FNYEAQ. The CDR3 extends over 15 amino acids. The CDR3 reads CASRQTGLAGGTQYF. As DNA, the CDR3 is TGTGCCAGCAGACAAACGGGACTAGCGGGAGGGACCCAGTACTTC.

The genes are TRBV5-1 and TRBJ2-5; maybe TRBD2 (6 bases). The CDR3 spans 14 residues. Germline V gene data show CDR1 as SGHRS and CDR2 as YFSETQ. Trimming left V 4 bases short and J 5 bases short, with 15 bases between. The CDR3 sequence: CASSMEGGGETQYF. The CDR3 DNA reads as TGCGCCAGCAGCATGGAGGGAGGCGGGGAGACCCAGTACTTC.

This rearrangement joins TRBV28 to TRBJ2-1, with D unclear. CDR3 length: 16 residues. Germline assignment: CDR1 MDHEN and CDR2 SYDVKM. Trimming shortened V by 7 bases and J by 2 bases, and 18 bases separated the two germline ends. CDR3 residues: CASIKGPGYPYNEQFF. The CDR3 DNA follows: TGTGCCAGCATTAAGGGTCCGGGCTACCCCTACAATGAGCAGTTCTTC.

The chain couples TRBV10-2 to TRBJ1-2; D unresolved. Per germline, CDR1 WSHSY and CDR2 SAAADI. The CDR3 runs 12 residues. The V end was cut by 7 bases, the J end by 8 bases, with 14 bases between. The CDR3 DNA sequence: TGCGCCAGCAAGGAAGGGCAGTGGGGCTACACCTTC. This gives the protein CASKEGQWGYTF.

The chain links TRBV19 to TRBJ2-1; 9 bases line up with TRBD1. Germline CDR1 is LNHDA and CDR2 is SQIVND (reference sequence). V gave up 3 bases and J gave up 10 bases; unmatched junction bases: 16. CDR3 size: 17 residues. The CDR3 loop reads CASSIYGGQGRQEEQFF. As DNA, the CDR3 is TGTGCCAGTAGTATCTATGGGGGACAGGGCCGGCAGGAGGAGCAGTTCTTC. Using reference TRBV19 and TRBJ2-1 for the parts outside the CDR3, the full variable domain is DGGITQSPKYLFRKEGQNVTLSCEQNLNHDAMYWYRQDPGQGLRLIYYSQIVNDFQKGDIAEGYSVSREKKESFPLTVTSAQKNPTAFYLCASSIYGGQGRQEEQFFGPGTRLTVL.

This rearrangement joins TRBV4-3 to TRBJ2-6; TRBD2 matches 8 bases. The CDR3 sequence is 18 residues long. Germline trimming cut 4 bases from V and 0 bases from J; bases unmatched to any gene: 8. The germline gives CDR1 LGHNA, CDR2 YSLEER. The CDR3 sequence is CASSPSGGVISGANVLTF. CDR3 in DNA: TGCGCCAGCAGCCCCTCCGGGGGGGTGATCTCTGGGGCCAACGTCCTGACTTTC.

Here the CDR3 reads CASSESDRPYGYTF. The DNA for the CDR3 is TGCGCCAGCAGTGAGTCAGACAGACCCTATGGCTACACCTTC. The V and J genes are TRBV10-1 and TRBJ1-2; D may be TRBD1 (5 bases). The CDR3 runs 14 residues. CDR1 and CDR2 from the germline V gene are WNHNN and SYGVQD (reference sequence). Trimming removed 0 bases at V and 4 bases at J, with 9 bases between.

The genes are TRBV4-3 and TRBJ1-2; 7 bases are a match to TRBD1. V dropped 4 bases and J dropped 9; count of bases not matched to a gene: 8. The CDR3 extends over 13 amino acids. Germline assignment: CDR1 LGHNA and CDR2 YSLEER. CDR3 region: CASSPSQGRSYTF. The CDR3 DNA is TGCGCCAGCAGCCCCTCACAGGGGCGAAGCTACACCTTC.

The chain is built from TRBV7-8 and TRBJ1-1; TRBD1 is a possible D gene (6 bases). Trimming took 4 bases from V and 4 from J, leaving 10 bases between them. The CDR3 is 13 amino acids. Germline CDR1 and CDR2: SGHVS and FQNEAQ. CDR3: CASSWGPLTEAFF. The CDR3 DNA follows: TGTGCCAGCAGCTGGGGGCCCCTCACTGAAGCTTTCTTT.

This chain uses TRBV4-3 with TRBJ2-7; 8 bases match TRBD1. Looked up from germline, CDR1 is LGHNA and CDR2 is YSLEER. CDR3 length: 14 residues. V dropped 3 bases and J dropped 2; count of bases not matched to a gene: 3. CDR3 bases: TGCGCCAGCAGCCATCAACAGGGGGCCTACGAGCAGTACTTC. This codes for CASSHQQGAYEQYF.

The chain couples TRBV18 to TRBJ1-3; 9 bases fit TRBD1. From germline, CDR1 is KGHSH and CDR2 LQKENI. With V trimmed by 5 bases and J by 8 bases, 4 bases remained unmatched. The CDR3 has 13 amino acids. The CDR3 nucleotides read TGTGCCAGCTCATCCCGACAGGGGGACACCATATATTTT. Translating gives CASSSRQGDTIYF.

The V call is TRBV7-2, the J call TRBJ1-2, with 7 nucleotides matching TRBD1. CDR1 and CDR2 from the germline V gene are SGHTA and FQGNSA. Losses at the gene ends were 8 bases for V and 0 bases for J; bases not matched to a gene: 12. CDR3 length: 16 residues. CDR3 in amino acids: CASPLMGGTANYGYTF. The CDR3 DNA reads TGTGCCAGCCCCCTAATGGGCGGGACAGCTAACTATGGCTACACCTTC.

The V and J genes are TRBV18 and TRBJ1-2, with TRBD1 matching over 8 bases. The germline V gene encodes CDR1 KGHSH and CDR2 LQKENI. The CDR3 totals 15 residues. V shed 4 bases and J 4 bases; nucleotides not matched to a gene: 8. DNA for the CDR3: TGTGCCAGCTCACTAGATCGGACAGGGATCTATGGCTACACCTTC. It specifies CASSLDRTGIYGYTF.